The text below deals with one T cell receptor beta chain. Its antigen specificity is not known. Given a much more abundant clone one base away, this may be a read error. This entry is derived from a study of tumor-infiltrating lymphocytes in primary liver carcinoma (dated by TCRdb to the late 2010s). Background for the entire study: Hepatocellular carcinoma (four) or combined HCC and intrahepatic cholangiocarcinoma (one) was present in the five patients, who were three men and two women aged 30 to 69 years. A total of 35 specimens from 5 patients went through TCRbeta repertoire sequencing, namely 25 tumor regions, 5 adjacent noncancerous liver tissues and 5 peripheral blood samples. TCRbeta repertoire sequencing, expression microarrays and whole-exome sequencing were combined in the study across five regions of each liver tumor, with adjacent normal tissue and blood also included. Each sample produced roughly 3.65 to 7.5 million productive TCRbeta reads, and read depth showed no significant difference between tissue types. The tumors of the five patients were staged as T1-T3 N0M0, with maximum diameters ranging from 4.2 to 10 cm. High reproducibility was observed for the technical replicate repertoires, with mean shared-clone rates approximately 0.92 and correlation coefficients above 0.98. Paper-wide results and their limitations: Compared with blood, tumors had a significantly larger share of the repertoire taken up by the top 250 clones (p = 0.039). Repertoire overlap was found to be higher between tumor regions (mean approximately 35%) than between tumor-adjacent (around 17%) or tumor-blood (around 15%) pairs, consistent with antigen-driven expansion. Only the TCR beta chain was sequenced, so true repertoire diversity is likely underestimated because unpaired alpha chains were not captured. Since the samples were bulk and unsorted, there was no way to compare CD4+ and CD8+ T cell repertoires. Only five patients were included in the study, and the authors note that the findings should be validated in a larger study.

The cysteine opens and the phenylalanine closes a CDR3 of 13 amino acids. The CDR3 DNA has 39 bases and is translated from base 1. V drops 5 bases and J drops 2 bases, leaving 9 bases in between. According to the germline V gene, CDR1 reads SGHVS and CDR2 reads FQNEAQ. TCRbeta-specific cDNA was reverse-transcribed from 500 ng total RNA using a constant-region primer and ProtoScript II reverse transcriptase. Three nested multiplex PCR rounds, following a slightly modified ARM-PCR procedure, were used to build the TCRbeta libraries. Each of the first two PCR rounds ran for around 11 cycles and used multiplex TRBV1-TRBV30 forward primers together with a Cbeta reverse primer. Sample barcodes and Illumina adapters were attached in a final 25-cycle PCR using Deep VentR polymerase. Before sequencing, amplicons between 200 and 500 bp were purified from gel using a QIAquick gel extraction kit. The TCRbeta amplicons were sequenced with 250-bp paired-end reads on an Illumina HiSeq 2500. Per the authors' processing: Quality trimming of reads was performed with Trimmomatic v0.33, and paired reads were merged with FLASH v1.2.11 so that full CDR3 sequences could be recovered. V, D and J germline segments were assigned to the rearranged TCRbeta sequences using MiGEC v1.2.1b. Clonotype statistics, along with Shannon-Wiener diversity indices, were calculated using VDJtools v1.0.0. Except for diversity analysis, only the 250 most abundant clonotypes of each sample were used in subsequent analyses to reduce sampling bias. In-frame beta chains were kept once TCRdb had trimmed the public reads at Q25 with fastp and called clones with MiXCR. Rows merge per CDR3 protein into single entries with the most common DNA and genes. TCRdb, not the authors, supplied the V and J calls. The sample includes roughly 80,000 distinct CDR3 sequences, with approximately 69% observed a single time. The ten largest clones add up to roughly 25% of the sample.

Without any cell sorting, total RNA and DNA were extracted together from around 18-30 mg of bulk tissue using the AllPrep DNA/RNA mini kit. Between late 2015 and March 2016, five patients in China with histopathologically diagnosed primary liver carcinoma had surgical resection. At the time of sampling, the patients were treatment-naive and had chronic HBV infection. Each fresh piece of tumor and adjacent tissue was cut in two, with one half stored in RNAlater at -80 degrees C and the other half sent for histology. The sample consisted of tumor-adjacent normal liver tissue. The TCR was taken from a man aged 35 to 55 with primary liver carcinoma and hepatitis B virus infection. In this chain, TRBV7-8 is recombined with TRBJ1-2; too little of a D gene remains to name it. In nucleotide form, the sequence is TGTGCCAGCAGCCCGGAGGGAAACTATGGCTACACCTTC. Its coded protein is CASSPEGNYGYTF.